These 19 T cell receptor beta chains came from one sample sequenced in a study of Graves' ophthalmopathy and Graves' hyperthyroidism (dated by TCRdb to the late 2010s). Sequencing instrument: Illumina HiSeq 2000. For repertoire sequencing, TCR beta CDR3 regions were amplified from RNA transcripts. The first round was an RT-PCR using HTBI primers with the Qiagen OneStep RT-PCR kit, and this first round was followed by a second-round multiplex PCR, then size selection and purification. The public reads were reprocessed in TCRdb via fastp at Q25 and MiXCR, keeping in-frame beta chains. Every CDR3 protein is listed once, alongside the most common genes and DNA of its rows. The sample table lists about 380,000 distinct CDR3 sequences, 15% of them with a count of one. Jointly, the top ten make up roughly 7% of the sample. The sequencing input was peripheral blood. The receptors stem from a woman aged 18-29 years with stable Graves' hyperthyroidism. Donor details come from another sample of the same person, matched by shared clones.

This clonotype was recorded many times. The CDR3 nucleotides are TGCGCCAGCAGCTCATCCCAGGGGGCGACTGAAGCTTTCTTT. Residues: CASSSSQGATEAFF. This chain links TRBV5-1 with TRBJ1-1, with 8 bases that match TRBD1. CDR3 size: 14 residues. J gave up 5 bases and V 3 bases, and 6 bases lay outside the gene matches. The germline V gene has CDR1 SGHRS and CDR2 YFSETQ.

This sequence joins TRBV5-1 and TRBJ1-1; unclear D gene. The CDR3 covers 16 residues. Germline V gene sequence: CDR1 SGHRS, CDR2 YFSETQ. Trimming shortened V by 4 bases and J by 1 base, and 17 bases separated the two germline ends. The CDR3 protein is CASSLGVHTKNTEAFF. The CDR3 region has the DNA TGCGCCAGCAGCCTTGGGGTTCACACGAAGAACACTGAAGCTTTCTTT. The entire variable domain, with the rest obtained from reference TRBV5-1 and TRBJ1-1, is as follows: KAGVTQTPRYLIKTRGQQVTLSCSPISGHRSVSWYQQTPGQGLQFLFEYFSETQRNKGNFPGRFSGRQFSNSRSEMNVSTLELGDSALYLCASSLGVHTKNTEAFFGQGTRLTVV.

This clonotype was detected many times. The chain employs TRBV18 and TRBJ2-5; 10 positions match TRBD2. J gave up 5 bases and V 2 bases, and 8 bases lay outside the gene matches. Germline V CDR1 and CDR2: KGHSH, LQKENI. The CDR3 contains 16 residues. The CDR3 reads CASSPSSGGPRETQYF. The CDR3 region has the DNA TGTGCCAGCTCACCATCTAGCGGGGGCCCGAGGGAGACCCAGTACTTC.

This clonotype came up many times. The rearrangement uses TRBV11-2 and TRBJ2-5, with D possibly being TRBD2 (5 bases). The CDR3 length is 15 residues. V lost 3 bases to trimming and J lost 5 bases, with 16 bases between them. The germline gives CDR1 SGHAT, CDR2 FQNNGV. The CDR3 spells CASSFGVKSWETQYF. The DNA of the CDR3 is TGTGCCAGCAGCTTCGGGGTTAAGTCGTGGGAGACCCAGTACTTC.

This clonotype was seen many times. The genes are TRBV7-3 and TRBJ1-6; possible D gene TRBD1, 5 bases. Trimming removed 5 bases from V and 4 bases from J, with 12 bases in between. The CDR3 runs to 15 residues. CDR1 is SGHTA and CDR2 is FQGTGA in the germline V gene. CDR3 nucleotides: TGTGCCAGCAGCCCGTACGGGACTTATAATTCACCCCTCCACTTT. It specifies CASSPYGTYNSPLHF.

This clonotype has ten or more counts. V and J are TRBV10-3 and TRBJ1-2, with 7 bases that match TRBD1. The CDR3 length is 13 residues. Germline CDR1 is ENHRY and CDR2 is SYGVKD. Trimming took 11 bases from V and 4 from J; bases not matched to a gene: 10. The CDR3 DNA follows: TGTGCCGCCTCAGGGGGGTCGGTCTATGGCTACACCTTC. It yields the protein CAASGGSVYGYTF.

This clonotype was detected ten times or more. The J gene is TRBJ1-1, the V gene TRBV6-4; a possible D gene is TRBD1 (5 bases). V lost 6 bases and J lost 2, with 22 bases in between. In germline, CDR1 is MRHNA, CDR2 SNTAGT. The CDR3 totals 17 residues. CDR3 protein: CASRKQGSFLINTEAFF. In DNA, the CDR3 is TGTGCCAGCAGAAAGCAGGGCTCCTTCCTTATTAACACTGAAGCTTTCTTT.

There are many counts of this clonotype. V gene TRBV19 combines with J gene TRBJ2-7, with a tentative D call TRBD2 (6 bases). CDR1 and CDR2 from the germline V gene are LNHDA and SQIVND (reference sequence). CDR3 size: 13 residues. V lost 3 bases, J lost 2 bases, and 8 bases lay in between. The DNA for the CDR3 is TGTGCCAGTAGTATGGGGGGAGCCTACGAGCAGTACTTC. Translating it yields CASSMGGAYEQYF. The entire variable domain, with the rest obtained from reference TRBV19 and TRBJ2-7, is as follows: DGGITQSPKYLFRKEGQNVTLSCEQNLNHDAMYWYRQDPGQGLRLIYYSQIVNDFQKGDIAEGYSVSREKKESFPLTVTSAQKNPTAFYLCASSMGGAYEQYFGPGTRLTVT.

The chain has TRBV11-2 and TRBJ2-5; D is undetermined. The ends were cut back, 0 bases at V and 7 bases at J, with 12 bases in the middle. Germline V gives CDR1 SGHAT, CDR2 FQNNGV. The CDR3 extends over 14 amino acids. In nucleotides, the CDR3 is TGTGCCAGCAGCTTAGAGTTGGGAATGGGGACCCAGTACTTC. The encoded protein is CASSLELGMGTQYF.

This clonotype has ten or more counts. The rearrangement uses TRBV5-1 and TRBJ1-2, with a possible D match to TRBD1 (6 bases). V was trimmed by 4 bases and J by 6 bases, leaving 22 bases between them. Looked up from germline, CDR1 is SGHRS and CDR2 is YFSETQ. This CDR3 region has 16 residues. CDR3 bases: TGCGCCAGCAGCCCCACTGGGGGCCACCTTGGGGATGGCTACACCTTC. This encodes CASSPTGGHLGDGYTF.

This clonotype has at least ten counts. The CDR3 loop is CASSMTSGGAPGSYEQYF. CDR3 nucleotides: TGTGCCAGCAGTATGACTAGCGGGGGGGCTCCCGGCTCCTACGAGCAGTACTTC. The gene calls are TRBV12-3 or TRBV12-4 and TRBJ2-7; the match to TRBD2 covers 14 bases. This CDR3 has 18 residues. J was trimmed by 0 bases and V by 5 bases; bases with no gene match: 9.

To note about this clonotype: The CDR3 ends on some other residue instead of the conserved phenylalanine or tryptophan, so this is likely a read error. The DNA is omitted, as the CDR3 cannot be located on it reliably, and the CDR3 follows TCRdb's listing. The CDR3 protein is CASERTGELCV. The chain couples TRBV6-2 or TRBV6-3 to TRBJ2-2. Germline V CDR1 and CDR2: MNHEY, SVGEGT. The CDR3 comprises 11 residues, both ends counted.

This clonotype was counted between two and nine times. The chain combines TRBV7-9 with TRBJ2-5; either TRBD1 or TRBD2 may fit D (7 bases each). The length of the CDR3 is 14 residues. Germline V gene data show CDR1 as SEHNR and CDR2 as FQNEAQ (reference sequence). V was cut by 7 bases and J by 4 bases, with 16 bases left in between. The CDR3 DNA sequence: TGTGCCAGCACCAGGGGGGGCCGGCCAGAGACCCAGTACTTC. Amino acid sequence: CASTRGGRPETQYF. Using reference TRBV7-9 and TRBJ2-5 for the parts outside the CDR3, the full variable domain is DTGVSQNPRHKITKRGQNVTFRCDPISEHNRLYWYRQTLGQGPEFLTYFQNEAQLEKSRLLSDRFSAERPKGSFSTLEIQRTEQGDSAMYLCASTRGGRPETQYFGPGTRLLVL.

This clonotype was recorded many times. The CDR3 bases are TGTGCCAGCAGTTCCAGGGCGGGAAATTCACCCCTCCACTTT. Protein: CASSSRAGNSPLHF. The chain links TRBV6-5 to TRBJ1-6, with D maybe TRBD1 (5 bases). CDR1 and CDR2 from the germline V gene are MNHEY and SVGAGI. The CDR3 has 14 amino acids. Trimming shortened V by 4 bases and J by 7 bases, and 11 bases separated the two germline ends.

V usage is TRBV6-5 and J usage is TRBJ2-7; 8 bases agree with TRBD2. CDR3 size: 16 residues. Germline trimming cut 0 bases from V and 3 bases from J; bases unmatched to any gene: 7. CDR1 is MNHEY and CDR2 is SVGAGI in the germline V gene. For the CDR3, the DNA is TGTGCCAGCAGTTACTCTATGTCCGGGACTAGCTACGAGCAGTACTTC. Amino acid sequence: CASSYSMSGTSYEQYF.

In its sample, this clonotype was seen many times. The chain combines TRBV12-3 or TRBV12-4 with TRBJ1-1, with TRBD1 as a possible D gene (6 bases). This CDR3 contains 14 residues. Trimming cost V 5 bases and J 5 bases, with 15 bases left between them. For the CDR3, the DNA is TGTGCCAGCAGTGAACAGGGAGTGGGGACTGAAGCTTTCTTT. Amino acid sequence: CASSEQGVGTEAFF.

In this sample, this clonotype turned up once. The V gene is TRBV12-3 or TRBV12-4, the J gene TRBJ2-5; maybe TRBD2 (6 bases). CDR3 length equals 15 residues. V lost 3 bases and J 3 bases, leaving 14 bases between the germline ends. CDR3 bases: TGTGCCAGCAGTTTTCAGCCGGGACTCAAAGAGACCCAGTACTTC. Translated: CASSFQPGLKETQYF.

This clonotype was seen ten or more times. The chain carries TRBV6-1 and TRBJ1-6; D is unresolved. The CDR3 runs to 13 residues. Germline CDR1 reads MNHNS; CDR2 reads SASEGT. The ends were cut back, 5 bases at V and 11 bases at J, with 13 bases in the middle. The CDR3 protein is CASSTPGRAPLHF. DNA for the CDR3: TGTGCCAGCAGTACCCCAGGTAGAGCACCCCTCCACTTT.

This chain joins TRBV11-1 and TRBJ1-2, with a tentative D call TRBD1 (6 bases). Germline loops: CDR1 SGHAT, CDR2 FQDESV (reference sequence). This CDR3 region has 14 residues. V dropped 5 bases and J dropped 7 bases, with 17 bases sitting between them. The CDR3 protein is CASSLQGTVGGYTF. CDR3 DNA sequence: TGTGCCAGCAGCCTACAGGGCACGGTCGGTGGCTACACCTTC.